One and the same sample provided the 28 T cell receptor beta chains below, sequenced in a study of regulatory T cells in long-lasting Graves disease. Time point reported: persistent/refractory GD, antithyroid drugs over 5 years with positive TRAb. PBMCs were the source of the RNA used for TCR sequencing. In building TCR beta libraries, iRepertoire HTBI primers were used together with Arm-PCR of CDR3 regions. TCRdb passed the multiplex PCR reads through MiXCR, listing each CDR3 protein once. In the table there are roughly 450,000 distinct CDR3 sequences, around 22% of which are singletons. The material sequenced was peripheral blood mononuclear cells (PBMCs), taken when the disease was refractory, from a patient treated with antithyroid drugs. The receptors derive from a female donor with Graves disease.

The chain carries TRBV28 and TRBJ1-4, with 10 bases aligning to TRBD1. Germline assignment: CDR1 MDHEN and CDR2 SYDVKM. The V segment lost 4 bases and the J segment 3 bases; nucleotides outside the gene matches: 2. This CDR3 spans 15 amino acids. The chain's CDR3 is CASSSGQGANEKLFF. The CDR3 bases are TGTGCCAGCAGTTCAGGACAGGGGGCTAATGAAAAACTGTTTTTT.

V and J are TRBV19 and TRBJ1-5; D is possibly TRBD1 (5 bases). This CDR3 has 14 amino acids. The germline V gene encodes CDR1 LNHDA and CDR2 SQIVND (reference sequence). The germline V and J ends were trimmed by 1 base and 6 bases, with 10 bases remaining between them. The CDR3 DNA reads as TGTGCCAGTAGTATAGCGCAGGGAAGTCAGCCCCAGCATTTT. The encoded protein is CASSIAQGSQPQHF.

Here the CDR3 DNA reads TGTGCCAGCAGTGGTAGCGGGAGGACGTTCGAGACCCAGTACTTC. Translating gives CASSGSGRTFETQYF. This chain connects TRBV6-2 or TRBV6-3 to TRBJ2-5; 10 bases are shared with TRBD2. The CDR3 runs to 15 residues. CDR1 MNHEY and CDR2 SVGEGT come from the germline V gene. J lost 5 bases, V lost 5 bases, and 8 bases had no gene match.

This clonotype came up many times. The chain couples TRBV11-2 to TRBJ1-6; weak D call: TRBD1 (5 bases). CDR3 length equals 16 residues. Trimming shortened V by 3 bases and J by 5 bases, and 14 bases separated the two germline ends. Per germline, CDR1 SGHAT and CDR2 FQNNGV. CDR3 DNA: TGTGCCAGCAGCTTTGTGGGGGGAGGAAATAATTCACCCCTCCACTTT. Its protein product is CASSFVGGGNNSPLHF. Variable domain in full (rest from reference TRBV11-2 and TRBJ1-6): EAGVAQSPRYKIIEKRQSVAFWCNPISGHATLYWYQQILGQGPKLLIQFQNNGVVDDSQLPKDRFSAERLKGVDSTLKIQPAKLEDSAVYLCASSFVGGGNNSPLHFGNGTRLTVT.

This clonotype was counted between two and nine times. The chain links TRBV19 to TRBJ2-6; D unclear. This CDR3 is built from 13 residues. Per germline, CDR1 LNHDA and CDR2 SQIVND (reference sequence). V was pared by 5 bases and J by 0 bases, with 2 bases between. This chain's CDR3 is CASSHSGANVLTF. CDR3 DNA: TGTGCCAGTAGTCACTCTGGGGCCAACGTCCTGACTTTC.

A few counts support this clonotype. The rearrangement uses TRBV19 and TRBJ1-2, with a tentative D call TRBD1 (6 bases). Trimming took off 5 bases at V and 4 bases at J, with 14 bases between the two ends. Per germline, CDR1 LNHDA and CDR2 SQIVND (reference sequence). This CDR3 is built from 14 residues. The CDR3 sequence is CASSALGTLYGYTF. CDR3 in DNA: TGTGCCAGTAGTGCCCTGGGGACACTCTATGGCTACACCTTC.

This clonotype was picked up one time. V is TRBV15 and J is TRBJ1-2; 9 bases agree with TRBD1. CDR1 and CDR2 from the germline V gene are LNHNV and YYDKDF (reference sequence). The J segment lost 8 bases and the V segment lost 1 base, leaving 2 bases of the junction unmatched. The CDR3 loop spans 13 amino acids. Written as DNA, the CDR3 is TGTGCCACCAGCAGAGGACAGGGGGTGGGCTACACCTTC. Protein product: CATSRGQGVGYTF. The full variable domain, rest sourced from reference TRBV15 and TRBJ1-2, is DAMVIQNPRYQVTQFGKPVTLSCSQTLNHNVMYWYQQKSSQAPKLLFHYYDKDFNNEADTPDNFQSRRPNTSFCFLDIRSPGLGDTAMYLCATSRGQGVGYTFGSGTRLTVV.

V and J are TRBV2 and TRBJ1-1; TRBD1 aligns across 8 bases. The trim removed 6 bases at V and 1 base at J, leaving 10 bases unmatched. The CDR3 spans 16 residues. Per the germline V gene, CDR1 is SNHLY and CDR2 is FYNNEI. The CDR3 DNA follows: TGTGCCAGCAGAAAATGGTCCGGGACAGGGAACACTGAAGCTTTCTTT. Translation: CASRKWSGTGNTEAFF.

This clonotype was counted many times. CDR3 sequence (DNA): TGCAGTGCTAGGGGGGGGTCGGGGACCCAGTACTTC. It is translated as CSARGGSGTQYF. V gene TRBV20-1 combines with J gene TRBJ2-5; TRBD2 matches at 7 bases. The CDR3 contains 12 residues. V lost 3 bases, J lost 7 bases, and 5 bases stayed unmatched. CDR1 and CDR2 from the germline V gene are DFQATT and SNEGSKA (reference sequence).

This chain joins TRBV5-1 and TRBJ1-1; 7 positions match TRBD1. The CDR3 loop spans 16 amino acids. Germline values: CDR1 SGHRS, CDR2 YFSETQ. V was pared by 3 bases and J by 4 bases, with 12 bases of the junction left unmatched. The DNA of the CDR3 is TGCGCCAGCAGCTCCAACCTAGACAGGGTCGGCACTGAAGCTTTCTTT. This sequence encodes CASSSNLDRVGTEAFF.

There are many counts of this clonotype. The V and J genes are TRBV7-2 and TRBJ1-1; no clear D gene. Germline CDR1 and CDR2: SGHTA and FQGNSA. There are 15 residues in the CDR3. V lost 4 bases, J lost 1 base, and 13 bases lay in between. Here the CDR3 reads CASSSPQGRNTEAFF. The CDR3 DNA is TGTGCCAGCAGCTCACCTCAAGGAAGGAACACTGAAGCTTTCTTT. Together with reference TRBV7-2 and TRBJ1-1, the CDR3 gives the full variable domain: GAGVSQSPSNKVTEKGKDVELRCDPISGHTALYWYRQSLGQGLEFLIYFQGNSAPDKSGLPSDRFSAERTGGSVSTLTIQRTQQEDSAVYLCASSSPQGRNTEAFFGQGTRLTVV.

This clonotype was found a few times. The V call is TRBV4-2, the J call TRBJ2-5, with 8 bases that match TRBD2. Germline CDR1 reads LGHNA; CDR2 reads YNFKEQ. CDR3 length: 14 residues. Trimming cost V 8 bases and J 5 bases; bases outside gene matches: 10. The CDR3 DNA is TGTGCCAGCGGAACTAGCGGAGGCGGGGAGACCCAGTACTTC. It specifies CASGTSGGGETQYF.

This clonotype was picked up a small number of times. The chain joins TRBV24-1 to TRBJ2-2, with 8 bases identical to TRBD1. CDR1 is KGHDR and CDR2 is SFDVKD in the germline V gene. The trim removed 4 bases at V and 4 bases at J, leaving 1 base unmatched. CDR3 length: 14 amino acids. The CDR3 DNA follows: TGTGCCACCAGTGAGACAGGGGCCACCGGGGAGCTGTTTTTT. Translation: CATSETGATGELFF.

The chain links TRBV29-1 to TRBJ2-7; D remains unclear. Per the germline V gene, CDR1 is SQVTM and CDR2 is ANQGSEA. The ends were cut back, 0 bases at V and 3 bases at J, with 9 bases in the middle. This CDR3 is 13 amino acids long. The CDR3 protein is CSVEDSTLYEQYF. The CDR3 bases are TGCAGCGTTGAAGACAGCACTCTCTACGAGCAGTACTTC.

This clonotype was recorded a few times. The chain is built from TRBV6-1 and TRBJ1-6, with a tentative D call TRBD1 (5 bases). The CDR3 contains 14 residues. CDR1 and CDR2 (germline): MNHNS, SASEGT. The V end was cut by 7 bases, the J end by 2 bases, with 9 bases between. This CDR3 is CASKGVPYNSPLHF. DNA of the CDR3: TGTGCCAGCAAAGGGGTCCCCTATAATTCACCCCTCCACTTT.

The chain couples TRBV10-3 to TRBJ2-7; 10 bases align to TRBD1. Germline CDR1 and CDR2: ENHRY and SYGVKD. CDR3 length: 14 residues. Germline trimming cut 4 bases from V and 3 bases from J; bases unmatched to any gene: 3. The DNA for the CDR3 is TGTGCCATCAGTGTGACAGGGGGCCACTACGAGCAGTACTTC. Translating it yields CAISVTGGHYEQYF.

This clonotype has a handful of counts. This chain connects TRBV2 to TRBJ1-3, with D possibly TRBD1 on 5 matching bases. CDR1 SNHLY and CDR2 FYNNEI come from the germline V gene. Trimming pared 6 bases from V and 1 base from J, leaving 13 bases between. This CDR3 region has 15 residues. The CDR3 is CASRPFGGSGNTIYF. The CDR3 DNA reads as TGTGCCAGCAGACCGTTTGGGGGGTCTGGAAACACCATATATTTT. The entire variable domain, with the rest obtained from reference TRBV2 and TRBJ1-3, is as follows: EPEVTQTPSHQVTQMGQEVILRCVPISNHLYFYWYRQILGQKVEFLVSFYNNEISEKSEIFDDQFSVERPDGSNFTLKIRSTKLEDSAMYFCASRPFGGSGNTIYFGEGSWLTVV.

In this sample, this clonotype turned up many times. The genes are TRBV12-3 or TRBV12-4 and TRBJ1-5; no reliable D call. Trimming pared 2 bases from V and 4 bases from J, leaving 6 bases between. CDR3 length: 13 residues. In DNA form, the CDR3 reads TGTGCCAGCAGTTTATCGGTGAATCAGCCCCAGCATTTT. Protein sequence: CASSLSVNQPQHF.

This CDR3 reads CAISERPQETQYF. CDR3 coding DNA: TGTGCCATCAGTGAAAGACCCCAAGAGACCCAGTACTTC. The V and J genes are TRBV10-3 and TRBJ2-5; D uncertain. The germline gives CDR1 ENHRY, CDR2 SYGVKD. CDR3 size: 13 residues. Trimming shortened V by 3 bases and J by 1 base, and 6 bases separated the two germline ends.

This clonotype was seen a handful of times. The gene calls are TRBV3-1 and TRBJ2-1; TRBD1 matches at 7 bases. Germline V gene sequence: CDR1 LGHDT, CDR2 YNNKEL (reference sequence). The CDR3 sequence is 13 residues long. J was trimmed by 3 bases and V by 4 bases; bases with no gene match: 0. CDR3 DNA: TGTGCCAGCAGCCGACAGGGCTACAATGAGCAGTTCTTC. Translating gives CASSRQGYNEQFF.

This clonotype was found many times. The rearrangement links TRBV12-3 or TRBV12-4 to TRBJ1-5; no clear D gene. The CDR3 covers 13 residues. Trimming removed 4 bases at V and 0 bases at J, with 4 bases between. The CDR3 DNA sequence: TGTGCCAGCAGTTCCAATAGCAATCAGCCCCAGCATTTT. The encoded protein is CASSSNSNQPQHF.

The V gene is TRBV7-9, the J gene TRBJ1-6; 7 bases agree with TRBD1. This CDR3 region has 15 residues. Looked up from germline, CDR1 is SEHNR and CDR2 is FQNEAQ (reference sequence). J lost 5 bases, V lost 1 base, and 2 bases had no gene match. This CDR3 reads CASSLEGTDNSPLHF. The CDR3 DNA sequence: TGTGCCAGCAGCTTAGAAGGGACAGATAATTCACCCCTCCACTTT.

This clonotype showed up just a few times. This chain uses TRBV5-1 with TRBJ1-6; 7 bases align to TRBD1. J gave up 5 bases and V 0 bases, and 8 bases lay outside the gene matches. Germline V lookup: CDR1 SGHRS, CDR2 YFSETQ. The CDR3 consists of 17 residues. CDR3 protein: CASSLEGQNYHNSPLHF. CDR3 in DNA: TGCGCCAGCAGCTTGGAGGGACAGAACTATCATAATTCACCCCTCCACTTT.

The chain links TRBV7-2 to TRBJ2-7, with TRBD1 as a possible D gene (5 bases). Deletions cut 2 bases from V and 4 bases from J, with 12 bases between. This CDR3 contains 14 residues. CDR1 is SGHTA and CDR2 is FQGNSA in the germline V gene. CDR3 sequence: CASSLILGDYEQYF. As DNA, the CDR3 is TGTGCCAGCAGCTTAATATTAGGGGATTACGAGCAGTACTTC.

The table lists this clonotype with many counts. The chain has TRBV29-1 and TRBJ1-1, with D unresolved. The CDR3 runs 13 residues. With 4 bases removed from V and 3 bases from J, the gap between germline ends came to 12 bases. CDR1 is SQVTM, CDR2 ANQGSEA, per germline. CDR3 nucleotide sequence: TGCAGCGTTGTCCAGGCCGGTTACACTGAAGCTTTCTTT. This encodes CSVVQAGYTEAFF.

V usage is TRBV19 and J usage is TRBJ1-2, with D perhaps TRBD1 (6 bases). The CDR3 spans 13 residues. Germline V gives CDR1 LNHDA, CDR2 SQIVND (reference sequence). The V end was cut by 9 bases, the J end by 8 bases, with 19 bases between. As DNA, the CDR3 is TGTGCCAGCGATCCGGGACACATAGGAGGCTACACCTTC. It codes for CASDPGHIGGYTF. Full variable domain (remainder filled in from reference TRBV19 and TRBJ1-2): DGGITQSPKYLFRKEGQNVTLSCEQNLNHDAMYWYRQDPGQGLRLIYYSQIVNDFQKGDIAEGYSVSREKKESFPLTVTSAQKNPTAFYLCASDPGHIGGYTFGSGTRLTVV.

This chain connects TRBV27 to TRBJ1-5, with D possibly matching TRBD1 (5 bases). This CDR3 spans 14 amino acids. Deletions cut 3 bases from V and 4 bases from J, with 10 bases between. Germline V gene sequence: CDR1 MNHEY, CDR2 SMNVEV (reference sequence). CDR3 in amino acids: CASSFQGANQPQHF. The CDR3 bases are TGTGCCAGCAGTTTTCAGGGTGCGAATCAGCCCCAGCATTTT.

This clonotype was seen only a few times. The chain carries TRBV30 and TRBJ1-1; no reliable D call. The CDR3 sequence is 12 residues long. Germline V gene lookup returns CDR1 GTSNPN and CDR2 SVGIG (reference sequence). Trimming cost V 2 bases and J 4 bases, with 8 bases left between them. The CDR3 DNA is TGTGCCTGGAGTACAAGATTCACTGAAGCTTTCTTT. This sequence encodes CAWSTRFTEAFF.